This paragraph covers one TCR beta chain sequence. Its antigen specificity is not known. The sample holds no much larger clone one base away, and base qualities are not on file. Based on the germline V gene, the CDR1 and CDR2 sequences are MDHEN and SYDVKM. V and J are trimmed by 5 bases and 6 bases, and the gene matches miss 12 bases of the junction. Inclusive of the bounding cysteine and phenylalanine, the CDR3 is 16 residues long. Only the CDR3 region is kept as DNA, spanning 48 bases read in frame from base 1. The donors were included in the validation cohort of approximately 130 subjects, a group kept apart from the roughly 670-subject first cohort. Libraries were built with the immunoSEQ multiplex PCR assay. The authors' pipeline ran thus. A statistical classification framework was built for diagnosing cytomegalovirus status from the catalog of TCR beta chain sequences. TCRdb holds this immuneACCESS table with in-frame rearrangements only. Some clones are missing; in checked studies, unresolved V genes explain under half, and the rest has no known cause. V and J calls and clone size follow that table, whereas D and trimming were derived from the DNA. Counted in this sample were 220,000 or so clones; around 87% of them appeared once. Jointly, the top ten make up 1.5% to 2.5% of the sample.

The data originate from a study of cytomegalovirus exposure and HLA in healthy donors (dated 2017 in TCRdb). About the study as a whole: The 670 or so repertoires of the first cohort and the approximately 110 validation repertoires were produced on the same platform, according to a later analysis. In addition to the first cohort of roughly 670 subjects, a separate validation cohort of 120 different subjects was used. The study aimed to test whether signatures of past pathogen exposure could be identified by cataloging public T cell receptors. The study combined high-throughput TCR immunosequencing, statistical association of individual TCRs with disease status, and machine learning to predict cytomegalovirus infection status.

The full study reports these points: The authors suggested that the approach could potentially be generalized to other disease states and immunological phenotypes. In the study, 150 to 200 TCR beta chains were listed as associated with cytomegalovirus. A later analysis found that TCRs clustered in the first cohort also tended to co-occur in the roughly 110 validation repertoires, with approximately 94% of cluster scores above 0. A few of the identified cytomegalovirus-associated TCR beta chains were confirmed in vitro to be specific for cytomegalovirus antigens. The classifier was reported to diagnose cytomegalovirus status with high specificity and sensitivity in both the original and validation cohorts. Across donors, most TCR sequences were observed very rarely, whereas some public TCRs were present in many individuals. All 120 or so repertoires were used to score co-occurrence in the validation cohort in a later analysis, because that analysis had no HLA typing for the cohort.

The sample was PBMCs. This sequence originates from a woman under 30 in good health and CMV-seropositive. Here the chain combines TRBV28 and TRBJ2-1; TRBD1 fits 8 bases in the junction. This receptor carries the CDR3 CASSPGPGQESNEQFF. The bases read TGTGCCAGCAGTCCAGGACCGGGACAGGAATCCAATGAGCAGTTCTTC.